The next 32 T cell receptor beta chains were all read from a single sample in a study of Ad26.COV2.S vaccination and SARS-CoV-2 variants. The treatment is: around 19 received Ad26.COV2.S at low or high dose, single or two shots; several received placebo; per-sample allocation not given. On day 63 after the first injection, vaccine and placebo recipients gave samples. This table comes from immunoSEQ multiplex PCR, and its TCRdb copy is limited to in-frame clones, with some not included. The sample includes 350,000 to 550,000 clones, 85% to 90% seen only once; the top ten take 2% to 3%. The specimen comprised peripheral blood, sampled in a trial of Ad26.COV2.S vaccine versus placebo. These receptors originate from a person between 18 and 65 years old who received the Ad26.COV2.S COVID-19 vaccine or a placebo.

J is TRBJ1-1 and V is TRBV27; D is unresolved. Germline V lookup: CDR1 MNHEY, CDR2 SMNVEV (reference sequence). The CDR3 runs to 12 residues. Trimming removed 5 bases at V and 4 bases at J, with 8 bases between. CDR3 amino acids: CASSRHGTEAFF. CDR3 in DNA: TGTGCCAGCAGTAGACACGGCACTGAAGCTTTCTTT.

The chain has TRBV11-2 and TRBJ1-1; D uncertain. V dropped 3 bases and J dropped 6 bases, with 11 bases sitting between them. CDR1 SGHAT and CDR2 FQNNGV come from the germline V gene. The CDR3 is 13 amino acids. The CDR3 loop is CASSLTRLAEAFF. As DNA, the CDR3 is TGTGCCAGCAGCTTGACAAGACTAGCTGAAGCTTTCTTT. The entire variable domain, with the rest obtained from reference TRBV11-2 and TRBJ1-1, is as follows: EAGVAQSPRYKIIEKRQSVAFWCNPISGHATLYWYQQILGQGPKLLIQFQNNGVVDDSQLPKDRFSAERLKGVDSTLKIQPAKLEDSAVYLCASSLTRLAEAFFGQGTRLTVV.

The V gene is TRBV3-1 (or the pseudogene TRBV3-2), the J gene TRBJ2-7; D is unresolved. Trimming pared 1 base from V and 2 bases from J, leaving 3 bases between. Germline-derived CDR1 and CDR2 are LGHDT and YNNKEL (reference sequence). The CDR3 has 12 residues. The CDR3 coding sequence is TGTGCCAGCAGCCAAGGAACCTACGAGCAGTACTTC. Its protein product is CASSQGTYEQYF.

The CDR3 sequence: CAWRSKRNTEAFF. CDR3 bases: TGTGCCTGGAGGTCCAAACGGAACACTGAAGCTTTCTTT. V usage is TRBV30 and J usage is TRBJ1-1; D is ambiguous. Germline V gene lookup returns CDR1 GTSNPN and CDR2 SVGIG (reference sequence). The CDR3 covers 13 residues. Trimming left V 3 bases short and J 1 base short, with 9 bases between.

The sample holds a few counts of this clone. This chain links TRBV7-8 with TRBJ2-1, with 8 bases that match TRBD1. The V gene's germline CDR1 is SGHVS and CDR2 FQNEAQ. Losses at the gene ends were 4 bases for V and 3 bases for J; bases not matched to a gene: 8. The CDR3 length is 16 residues. For the CDR3, the DNA is TGTGCCAGCAGCTCTTTCAGGGGGCTCTACTACAATGAGCAGTTCTTC. It translates to CASSSFRGLYYNEQFF.

Worth noting for this clone: Other DNA sequences from this sample encode an identical CDR3 as well. The J gene is TRBJ2-5, the V gene TRBV2; D gene uncertain. Trimming left V 4 bases short and J 5 bases short, with 8 bases between. The CDR3 runs 12 residues. Per germline, CDR1 SNHLY and CDR2 FYNNEI. The CDR3 loop is CASSASGETQYF. The CDR3 coding sequence is TGTGCCAGCAGTGCCTCCGGGGAGACCCAGTACTTC. Complete variable domain (other parts from reference TRBV2 and TRBJ2-5): EPEVTQTPSHQVTQMGQEVILRCVPISNHLYFYWYRQILGQKVEFLVSFYNNEISEKSEIFDDQFSVERPDGSNFTLKIRSTKLEDSAMYFCASSASGETQYFGPGTRLLVL.

The CDR3 here is CSVEAGGNTEAFF. The CDR3 DNA is TGCAGCGTTGAAGCCGGGGGGAACACTGAAGCTTTCTTT. V is TRBV29-1 and J is TRBJ1-1, with D perhaps matching TRBD1 (5 bases). V lost 1 base and J 1 base, leaving 7 bases between the germline ends. The CDR3 is made up of 13 amino acids. CDR1 and CDR2 from the germline V gene are SQVTM and ANQGSEA.

The chain is built from TRBV29-1 and TRBJ2-1; perhaps D is TRBD1 or TRBD2 (5 bases each). The CDR3 runs to 14 residues. CDR1 is SQVTM, CDR2 ANQGSEA, per germline. Between the trimmed V and J ends, which lost 4 bases and 1 base, there was a span of 11 bases. The CDR3 protein is CSVVGGGSYNEQFF. CDR3 in DNA: TGCAGCGTTGTTGGTGGGGGATCCTACAATGAGCAGTTCTTC.

The chain recombines TRBV7-6 with TRBJ2-2; weak D call: TRBD2 (6 bases). The CDR3 spans 17 residues. The germline gives CDR1 SGHVS, CDR2 FNYEAQ. Deletions cut 6 bases from V and 0 bases from J, with 17 bases between. The DNA for the CDR3 is TGTGCCAGCAGTCGTGTAATCCGACTAGCGAACACCGGGGAGCTGTTTTTT. It translates to CASSRVIRLANTGELFF.

The chain carries TRBV9 and TRBJ1-3; D gene ambiguous. The CDR3 sequence is 12 residues long. V dropped 4 bases and J dropped 5 bases, with 7 bases sitting between them. The germline V gene has CDR1 SGDLS and CDR2 YYNGEE. The CDR3 DNA is TGTGCCAGCAGCCTCCACCGAAACACCATATATTTT. Protein sequence: CASSLHRNTIYF.

The J gene is TRBJ2-6, the V gene TRBV9, with 7 bases identical to TRBD1. Germline trimming cut 0 bases from V and 2 bases from J; bases unmatched to any gene: 8. Germline V gene data show CDR1 as SGDLS and CDR2 as YYNGEE. The CDR3 is 18 amino acids. The CDR3 DNA reads as TGTGCCAGCAGCGTAGACCCCAGGGGGACGCCTGGGGCCAACGTCCTGACTTTC. Encoded protein: CASSVDPRGTPGANVLTF.

This chain uses TRBV6-5 with TRBJ2-5; weak D call: TRBD1 (6 bases). The CDR3 loop spans 15 amino acids. From germline, CDR1 is MNHEY and CDR2 SVGAGI. The V gene lost 7 bases and the J gene lost 2 bases, with 17 bases spanning the gap. The CDR3 DNA sequence: TGTGCCAGCACCGAAATGCAGGACAGACAAGAGACCCAGTACTTC. Translation gives CASTEMQDRQETQYF.

The rearrangement joins TRBV18 to TRBJ2-3, with 10 bases lining up with TRBD2. V lost 3 bases to trimming and J lost 4 bases; unmatched junction nucleotides: 7. Germline CDR1 KGHSH, CDR2 LQKENI. This CDR3 has 16 residues. This CDR3 reads CASSPVGTSVADTQYF. CDR3 sequence (DNA): TGTGCCAGCTCACCGGTAGGGACTAGCGTAGCAGATACGCAGTATTTT.

The V and J genes are TRBV3-1 (or the pseudogene TRBV3-2) and TRBJ2-5; D is possibly TRBD1 (5 bases). CDR3 length: 18 amino acids. V dropped 0 bases and J dropped 5 bases, with 22 bases sitting between them. CDR1 is LGHDT, CDR2 YNNKEL, per germline (reference sequence). CDR3 loop: CASSQDSWGRVVWETQYF. In nucleotides, the CDR3 is TGTGCCAGCAGCCAAGATTCCTGGGGCAGGGTAGTTTGGGAGACCCAGTACTTC.

The J gene is TRBJ2-1, the V gene TRBV4-3; TRBD2 aligns across 9 bases. The junction had 2 bases not matched to a gene; V was cut back by 4 bases and J by 1 base. This CDR3 region has 15 residues. Germline CDR1 is LGHNA and CDR2 is YSLEER. The CDR3 DNA sequence: TGCGCCAGCAGCCTTAGCGGGGGTTCCTACAATGAGCAGTTCTTC. This translates into CASSLSGGSYNEQFF.

In its sample, this clone was seen a few times. CDR3 amino acids: CASSPQVAGGYTF. The CDR3, as DNA: TGTGCCAGCAGCCCCCAGGTAGCCGGGGGCTACACCTTC. The gene calls are TRBV3-1 (or the pseudogene TRBV3-2) and TRBJ1-2; D unclear. V lost 4 bases to trimming and J lost 8 bases, with 14 bases between them. The CDR3 consists of 13 residues. Looked up from germline, CDR1 is LGHDT and CDR2 is YNNKEL (reference sequence).

The J gene is TRBJ2-1, the V gene TRBV5-1; the D gene is possibly TRBD1 (5 bases). This CDR3 contains 16 residues. Germline-derived CDR1 and CDR2 are SGHRS and YFSETQ. V lost 0 bases and J 3 bases, leaving 13 bases between the germline ends. Written as DNA, the CDR3 is TGCGCCAGCAGCTTGGTCAGGGCAGGTTTCTACAATGAGCAGTTCTTC. Translated, it gives CASSLVRAGFYNEQFF.

This chain uses TRBV9 with TRBJ2-1; 7 bases are a match to TRBD1. The CDR3 is made up of 15 amino acids. The germline CDR1 and CDR2 sequences are SGDLS and YYNGEE. V shed 4 bases and J 5 bases; nucleotides not matched to a gene: 9. The CDR3 region has the DNA TGTGCCAGCAGCCCGCAGACAGGGTCCCACAATGAGCAGTTCTTC. Translated: CASSPQTGSHNEQFF.

This clone has only one observation. This chain connects TRBV4-1 to TRBJ2-3; 9 bases are a match to TRBD1. The CDR3 length is 18 residues. Germline CDR1 and CDR2: MGHRA and YSYEKL. Unmatched junction bases numbered 14, after V lost 0 bases and J lost 7 bases. The chain's CDR3 is CASSQDEHGTGRRYTQYF. The CDR3 DNA follows: TGCGCCAGCAGCCAAGATGAGCATGGGACAGGGAGACGGTATACGCAGTATTTT.

The chain employs TRBV28 and TRBJ1-2, with D unclear. This CDR3 comprises 15 residues. Germline lookup yields CDR1 MDHEN and CDR2 SYDVKM. V lost 7 bases and J 0 bases, leaving 15 bases between the germline ends. The CDR3 loop reads CASNRNGLANYGYTF. In nucleotides, the CDR3 is TGTGCCAGCAATAGGAATGGCCTCGCTAACTATGGCTACACCTTC.

This chain links TRBV7-2 with TRBJ1-5; D is uncertain. Trimming stripped 0 bases from V and 8 bases from J, with 11 bases between. Germline CDR1 and CDR2: SGHTA and FQGNSA. The CDR3 is 14 residues long. CDR3: CASSLAGWVKPQHF. The CDR3 DNA follows: TGTGCCAGCAGCTTAGCTGGGTGGGTGAAGCCCCAGCATTTT.

For the CDR3, the DNA is TGTGCCAGCAGTCGATGGACAGGGGCGAACACTGAAGCTTTCTTT. Residues: CASSRWTGANTEAFF. V is TRBV27 and J is TRBJ1-1; 9 nucleotides align to TRBD1. CDR1 and CDR2 (germline): MNHEY, SMNVEV (reference sequence). The CDR3 consists of 15 residues. Unmatched junction bases numbered 5, after V lost 5 bases and J lost 1 base.

The chain joins TRBV6-6 to TRBJ1-5; no definite D call. CDR1 is MNHNY and CDR2 is SVGAGI in the germline V gene (reference sequence). V lost 8 bases to trimming and J lost 2 bases, with 16 bases between them. The CDR3 covers 15 residues. CDR3 coding DNA: TGTGCCAGCCGCAGCCGGAGAGGCGGCAATCAGCCCCAGCATTTT. Its translation: CASRSRRGGNQPQHF.

This rearrangement joins TRBV2 to TRBJ2-1; no reliable D call. CDR1 is SNHLY, CDR2 FYNNEI, per germline. Trimming removed 3 bases at V and 4 bases at J, with 13 bases between. There are 15 residues in the CDR3. Here the CDR3 DNA reads TGTGCCAGCAGTGAGAGCTTCGGCACTTACAATGAGCAGTTCTTC. This sequence encodes CASSESFGTYNEQFF.

Only a few counts were recorded for this clone. The V call is TRBV9, the J call TRBJ2-5; 9 bases line up with TRBD2. CDR1 is SGDLS, CDR2 YYNGEE, per germline. There are 16 residues in the CDR3. Trimming removed 3 bases from V and 4 bases from J; junction bases left unmatched: 10. The CDR3 is CASSAQGGGARETQYF. CDR3 nucleotides: TGTGCCAGCAGCGCCCAGGGCGGGGGGGCAAGAGAGACCCAGTACTTC. The variable domain in full, completed from reference TRBV9 and TRBJ2-5, reads DSGVTQTPKHLITATGQRVTLRCSPRSGDLSVYWYQQSLDQGLQFLIQYYNGEERAKGNILERFSAQQFPDLHSELNLSSLELGDSALYFCASSAQGGGARETQYFGPGTRLLVL.

For this clone: The sample holds other DNA sequences that translate to the same CDR3. DNA of the CDR3: TGTGCCAGCAGTTTGTACCCGACGGATACGCAGTATTTT. Amino acid sequence: CASSLYPTDTQYF. The chain uses TRBV28 and TRBJ2-3; D is undetermined. This CDR3 has 13 residues. Germline lookup yields CDR1 MDHEN and CDR2 SYDVKM. V shed 3 bases and J shed 6 bases, with 10 bases lying between them.

This chain joins TRBV11-3 and TRBJ2-3, with D tentatively TRBD1 or TRBD2 (5 bases each). V lost 1 base to trimming and J lost 0 bases, with 14 bases between them. This CDR3 spans 17 amino acids. Germline V gives CDR1 SGHNT, CDR2 YENEEA. The CDR3 sequence is CASSLGQGDLSTDTQYF. The CDR3 DNA follows: TGTGCCAGCAGCTTAGGCCAAGGGGACCTTAGCACAGATACGCAGTATTTT.

V usage is TRBV4-2 and J usage is TRBJ2-3; D gene unclear. CDR1 and CDR2 from the germline V gene are LGHNA and YNFKEQ. The V gene lost 3 bases and the J gene lost 4 bases, with 11 bases spanning the gap. The length of the CDR3 is 14 residues. CDR3 residues: CASSQAKLADTQYF. Here the CDR3 DNA reads TGTGCCAGCAGCCAGGCGAAGTTAGCAGATACGCAGTATTTT.

CDR3 sequence: CASKNQAGSGYEQFF. CDR3 nucleotides: TGTGCCAGCAAAAACCAAGCGGGAAGTGGCTATGAGCAGTTCTTC. The chain is built from TRBV6-4 and TRBJ2-1, with 7 bases fitting TRBD2. The CDR3 sequence is 15 residues long. V gave up 7 bases and J gave up 8 bases; unmatched junction bases: 14. Germline V gene sequence: CDR1 MRHNA, CDR2 SNTAGT.

The V call is TRBV24-1, the J call TRBJ2-1; TRBD2 is a possible D gene (7 bases). CDR1 is KGHDR and CDR2 is SFDVKD in the germline V gene. This CDR3 is built from 18 residues. V was pared by 0 bases and J by 4 bases, with 18 bases between. The CDR3 DNA is TGTGCCACCAGTGATTTGGCGCCCCAGGGAGGGGGTTACAATGAGCAGTTCTTC. This gives the protein CATSDLAPQGGGYNEQFF.

The rearrangement joins TRBV7-2 to TRBJ2-2, with 14 bases fitting TRBD2. Unmatched junction bases numbered 6, after V lost 2 bases and J lost 4 bases. The CDR3 covers 18 residues. The V gene's germline CDR1 is SGHTA and CDR2 FQGNSA. CDR3 loop: CASSLRLAGGGITGELFF. As DNA, the CDR3 is TGTGCCAGCAGCTTAAGACTAGCGGGAGGGGGGATCACCGGGGAGCTGTTTTTT.

The rearrangement uses TRBV30 and TRBJ1-1; 9 bases are a match to TRBD1. V dropped 0 bases and J dropped 11; count of bases not matched to a gene: 4. The CDR3 is 12 amino acids. The germline gives CDR1 GTSNPN, CDR2 SVGIG (reference sequence). This CDR3 reads CAWSVWTGEAFF. The CDR3 coding sequence is TGTGCCTGGAGTGTCTGGACAGGGGAGGCTTTCTTT.